Listed here are 25 T cell receptor beta chains from one sample, sequenced in a study of shared clonotypes between healthy human individuals. Generated by immunoSEQ multiplex PCR, the TCRdb table keeps only in-frame clones and is missing some. The table records about 2.1 million clones, about 93% of them present only once. The naive CD8 population came from CD45RO-negative cells selected for CCR7, without terminally differentiated effector memory CD45RA+ cells. Sequencing was carried out using naive CD8+ T cells from PBMCs. Receptor source: a man younger than 35 in good health. Some clones in this sample may be carry-over from other donors' samples.

The gene calls are TRBV27 and TRBJ2-7, with a possible D match to TRBD1 (6 bases). The germline gives CDR1 MNHEY, CDR2 SMNVEV (reference sequence). This CDR3 region has 17 residues. The V end was cut by 6 bases, the J end by 2 bases, with 23 bases between. The CDR3 DNA follows: TGTGCCAGCAGGCCCCAGCTCCTAGGACGGGACACCTACGAGCAGTACTTC. Its protein product is CASRPQLLGRDTYEQYF.

Here the CDR3 DNA reads TGTGCCAGCGCCGCAGGGGGCCATGGTGGCTACACCTTC. It codes for CASAAGGHGGYTF. The chain uses TRBV11-2 and TRBJ1-2; TRBD1 matches at 8 bases. CDR3 length: 13 amino acids. After removal of 8 bases from V and 7 bases from J, the junction contained 9 bases not matched to a gene. Looked up from germline, CDR1 is SGHAT and CDR2 is FQNNGV.

V gene TRBV28 combines with J gene TRBJ1-1, with TRBD1 matching 12 bases. The CDR3 covers 20 residues. The germline CDR1 and CDR2 sequences are MDHEN and SYDVKM. V gave up 3 bases and J gave up 3 bases; unmatched junction bases: 17. CDR3 sequence reads: CASSFISPGTGGMEDTEAFF. The CDR3 DNA is TGTGCCAGCAGTTTTATTTCCCCCGGGACAGGGGGCATGGAGGACACTGAAGCTTTCTTT.

This chain uses TRBV25-1 with TRBJ2-7, with 10 bases that match TRBD2. Germline assignment: CDR1 MGHDK and CDR2 SYGVNS. V lost 5 bases to trimming and J lost 1 base; unmatched junction nucleotides: 5. The CDR3 totals 15 residues. CDR3: CASSYGLAVSYEQYF. CDR3 coding DNA: TGTGCCAGCAGTTACGGACTAGCGGTATCCTACGAGCAGTACTTC.

V is TRBV5-4 and J is TRBJ2-7, with TRBD2 matching over 7 bases. V lost 4 bases and J lost 0; bases outside the gene matches: 7. Germline V CDR1 and CDR2: SGHNT, YYREEE (reference sequence). CDR3 length: 15 residues. The CDR3 region is CASSTLAALSYEQYF. The CDR3 DNA is TGTGCCAGCAGCACTCTAGCGGCCCTCTCCTACGAGCAGTACTTC.

This rearrangement joins TRBV4-1 to TRBJ2-7, with D tentatively TRBD1 (5 bases). The V and J ends lost 1 base and 4 bases respectively, with 17 bases between them. The CDR3 length is 16 residues. Germline V gene sequence: CDR1 MGHRA, CDR2 YSYEKL. This CDR3 reads CASSQAGPPKTYEQYF. CDR3 nucleotides: TGCGCCAGCAGCCAAGCAGGGCCCCCGAAAACTTACGAGCAGTACTTC.

This chain connects TRBV10-2 to TRBJ1-1; D remains unclear. The germline gives CDR1 WSHSY, CDR2 SAAADI. V was trimmed by 8 bases and J by 0 bases, leaving 10 bases between them. The CDR3 has 13 residues. Here the CDR3 DNA reads TGCGCCAGCGGTACACCTTTGAACACTGAAGCTTTCTTT. Amino acids: CASGTPLNTEAFF.

The chain recombines TRBV27 with TRBJ1-5; 9 nucleotides match TRBD1. Germline trimming cut 5 bases from V and 3 bases from J; bases unmatched to any gene: 8. The CDR3 sequence is 16 residues long. Germline V gives CDR1 MNHEY, CDR2 SMNVEV (reference sequence). CDR3 bases: TGTGCCAGCAGTCCCCGGACAGGGGCCTCCAATCAGCCCCAGCATTTT. This translates into CASSPRTGASNQPQHF.

This sequence joins TRBV21-1 and TRBJ2-2; the table's D gene call, TRBD1, was not cross checked with the DNA. TRBV21-1 is termed a pseudogene. This CDR3 is built from 15 residues. The CDR3 DNA reads as TGTGCCAGCAGCGGGACAGGGGGAAACACCGGGGAGCTGTTTTTT. As protein: CASSGTGGNTGELFF.

V and J are TRBV10-1 and TRBJ2-7, with D perhaps matching TRBD2 (6 bases). This CDR3 spans 13 amino acids. Trimming left V 8 bases short and J 1 base short, with 12 bases between. CDR1 and CDR2 from the germline V gene are WNHNN and SYGVQD (reference sequence). CDR3 nucleotide sequence: TGCGCCAGCGGTGGGCGGGAATCCTACGAGCAGTACTTC. Translated: CASGGRESYEQYF.

This clone appeared once. The J gene is TRBJ2-3, the V gene TRBV29-1; tentatively, D is TRBD2 (6 bases). Trimming pared 6 bases from V and 0 bases from J, leaving 16 bases between. CDR1 SQVTM and CDR2 ANQGSEA come from the germline V gene. This CDR3 is 15 amino acids long. CDR3 nucleotide sequence: TGCAGCGTCTCGGCGGAGGGACCTAGCACAGATACGCAGTATTTT. This codes for CSVSAEGPSTDTQYF.

This chain uses TRBV10-1 with TRBJ2-2; 10 nucleotides line up with TRBD1. Germline V CDR1 and CDR2: WNHNN, SYGVQD (reference sequence). The CDR3 has 17 amino acids. J lost 7 bases, V lost 10 bases, and 18 bases had no gene match. CDR3 amino acids: CANRDRGVAGCHGELFF. The CDR3 region has the DNA TGCGCCAACCGGGACAGGGGAGTTGCCGGGTGTCACGGGGAGCTGTTTTTT.

The rearrangement links TRBV5-4 to TRBJ2-7, with 11 bases fitting TRBD2. The CDR3 covers 15 residues. Germline CDR1 reads SGHNT; CDR2 reads YYREEE (reference sequence). Unmatched junction bases numbered 7, after V lost 0 bases and J lost 8 bases. CDR3 sequence (DNA): TGTGCCAGCAGCTTGGCTGTTACTAGCGGGAGTAAGCAGTACTTC. Its translation is CASSLAVTSGSKQYF.

This chain connects TRBV13 to TRBJ2-7; 7 bases are shared with TRBD1. The CDR3 is 16 residues long. V was pared by 1 base and J by 2 bases, with 8 bases of the junction left unmatched. Germline CDR1 and CDR2: PRHDT and FYEKMQ (reference sequence). CDR3: CASSLVGDRNPYEQYF. For the CDR3, the DNA is TGTGCCAGCAGCTTAGTGGGGGACAGAAACCCCTACGAGCAGTACTTC.

This clone was counted a few times. The chain links TRBV11-2 to TRBJ2-2, with 12 bases aligning to TRBD2. The V segment lost 1 base and the J segment 1 base; nucleotides outside the gene matches: 7. Germline V lookup: CDR1 SGHAT, CDR2 FQNNGV. CDR3 length: 19 residues. In DNA, the CDR3 is TGTGCCAGCAGCTTAGCACTAGCGGGAGGACCAAGGAACACCGGGGAGCTGTTTTTT. It translates to CASSLALAGGPRNTGELFF.

This sequence joins TRBV27 and TRBJ2-1; D perhaps matches TRBD2 (6 bases). In germline, CDR1 is MNHEY, CDR2 SMNVEV (reference sequence). CDR3 size: 14 residues. With 3 bases removed from V and 3 bases from J, the gap between germline ends came to 9 bases. The CDR3 region is CASSFRRVYNEQFF. In DNA, the CDR3 is TGTGCCAGCAGTTTTAGGAGGGTCTACAATGAGCAGTTCTTC.

This chain links TRBV7-2 with TRBJ2-7, with a weak D call TRBD1 (5 bases). The germline V and J ends were trimmed by 7 bases and 0 bases, with 10 bases remaining between them. The CDR3 is made up of 13 amino acids. Germline CDR1 is SGHTA and CDR2 is FQGNSA. CDR3 loop: CASTLTVSYEQYF. The CDR3 DNA follows: TGTGCCAGCACCTTGACAGTCTCCTACGAGCAGTACTTC. Full variable domain (rest looked up from reference TRBV7-2 and TRBJ2-7): GAGVSQSPSNKVTEKGKDVELRCDPISGHTALYWYRQSLGQGLEFLIYFQGNSAPDKSGLPSDRFSAERTGGSVSTLTIQRTQQEDSAVYLCASTLTVSYEQYFGPGTRLTVT.

The chain recombines TRBV7-8 with TRBJ1-2; no firm D call. Trimming stripped 5 bases from V and 6 bases from J, with 22 bases between. This CDR3 region has 16 residues. Germline CDR1 SGHVS, CDR2 FQNEAQ. The CDR3 DNA is TGTGCCAGCAGCCCCCACTTATTGGAGTCCGCTCATGGCTACACCTTC. Its protein is CASSPHLLESAHGYTF. The entire variable domain, with the rest obtained from reference TRBV7-8 and TRBJ1-2, is as follows: GAGVSQSPRYKVAKRGQDVALRCDPISGHVSLFWYQQALGQGPEFLTYFQNEAQLDKSGLPSDRFFAERPEGSVSTLKIQRTQQEDSAVYLCASSPHLLESAHGYTFGSGTRLTVV.

The rearrangement links TRBV29-1 to TRBJ2-6; TRBD2 agrees at 7 bases. The germline CDR1 and CDR2 sequences are SQVTM and ANQGSEA. The CDR3 sequence is 18 residues long. Trimming at V came to 3 bases and at J to 2 bases, leaving 13 bases not matched to a gene. CDR3 coding DNA: TGCAGCGTTGATCTTGGGTCAGGGAGGGGCCCTGGGGCCAACGTCCTGACTTTC. Amino acids: CSVDLGSGRGPGANVLTF.

V usage is TRBV28 and J usage is TRBJ2-4; D may be TRBD1 (5 bases). V gave up 5 bases and J gave up 0 bases, with 14 bases separating them. Germline lookup yields CDR1 MDHEN and CDR2 SYDVKM. The CDR3 loop spans 16 amino acids. The CDR3 DNA reads as TGTGCCAGCAGTCAAACCGACAGCGTAGCCAAAAACATTCAGTACTTC. Translated, it gives CASSQTDSVAKNIQYF.

CDR3 bases: TGTGCCAGCAGTATCGGACAGGGTTCCTACGAGCAGTACTTC. As protein: CASSIGQGSYEQYF. The chain recombines TRBV27 with TRBJ2-7; 8 bases align to TRBD1. With V trimmed by 5 bases and J by 1 base, 4 bases remained unmatched. The CDR3 length is 14 residues. Germline CDR1 MNHEY, CDR2 SMNVEV (reference sequence).

The chain is built from TRBV7-6 and TRBJ2-7; D is uncertain. Germline V gene lookup returns CDR1 SGHVS and CDR2 FNYEAQ. The CDR3 is 14 residues long. V was trimmed by 8 bases and J by 2 bases, leaving 16 bases between them. In DNA form, the CDR3 reads TGTGCCAGCCAAAATGTCGGTAGTACCTACGAGCAGTACTTC. Protein product: CASQNVGSTYEQYF. The full variable domain, in which reference TRBV7-6 and TRBJ2-7 provide the parts outside the CDR3, is GAGVSQSPRYKVTKRGQDVALRCDPISGHVSLYWYRQALGQGPEFLTYFNYEAQQDKSGLPNDRFSAERPEGSISTLTIQRTEQRDSAMYRCASQNVGSTYEQYFGPGTRLTVT.

This chain links TRBV11-3 with TRBJ2-7; TRBD1 aligns across 9 bases. Germline V gives CDR1 SGHNT, CDR2 YENEEA. V gave up 5 bases and J gave up 6 bases; unmatched junction bases: 11. There are 15 residues in the CDR3. The CDR3 loop is CASSAHRDRAAEQYF. CDR3 bases: TGTGCCAGCAGCGCCCACCGGGACAGGGCCGCCGAGCAGTACTTC.

The chain joins TRBV19 to TRBJ1-1; D unclear. V lost 6 bases to trimming and J lost 2 bases, with 10 bases between them. Germline V lookup: CDR1 LNHDA, CDR2 SQIVND (reference sequence). The CDR3 runs to 13 residues. As DNA, the CDR3 is TGTGCCAGTAGCTGGGCCAAAAACACTGAAGCTTTCTTT. Protein: CASSWAKNTEAFF.

This chain joins TRBV7-9 and TRBJ1-2; D unclear. The CDR3 extends over 14 amino acids. V was pared by 5 bases and J by 3 bases, with 13 bases between. Per the germline V gene, CDR1 is SEHNR and CDR2 is FQNEAQ (reference sequence). The CDR3 sequence is CASSPVTFYYGYTF. DNA of the CDR3: TGTGCCAGCAGCCCTGTCACTTTCTACTATGGCTACACCTTC.